This T cell receptor beta chain derives from a study of T cells expressing NK-cell markers (dated by TCRdb to 2020 to 2021). Regarding the study in general: Three sorted T-cell subsets (CD3+CD56+NKG2C+, CD3+CD56+NKG2C- and CD3+CD56-NKG2C+) from seven to nine donors had their TCR beta-chain repertoires profiled. Among the eight sequenced donors, only one was HCMV-seronegative, while the other seven were HCMV-seropositive. The eight sequenced donors were randomly selected healthy volunteers, three men and five women. Libraries were sequenced as 2 x 150 bp reads on Illumina HiSeq 2000/2500, MiSeq or NextSeq.

The CDR3 goes from the cysteine to the phenylalanine over 14 residues. There is no recorded DNA. CDR1 MNHNS and CDR2 SASEGT were looked up in the germline V gene. To determine HCMV serostatus, a commercial ELISA kit was used to detect HCMV-specific IgG in serum. Peripheral blood mononuclear cells were isolated from blood by Ficoll density gradient centrifugation. General conclusions and limits of the study: In six donors, the dominant CD3+CD56+NKG2C+ clonotypes were among the top 10 CD8+ clonotypes and accounted for roughly 1.0-7.5% of CD8+ T cells. Whether the expanded NKG2C-expressing T cell clones were specific for HCMV antigens remained unclear. Those dominant clonotypes were again the most abundant among CD3+CD56-NKG2C+ cells in several donors, at roughly 25-60.1%.

These reads were obtained on an Illumina HiSeq 2000. TCR beta cDNA libraries were made by 5'RACE template switching that added a universal primer site and unique molecular identifiers. cDNA synthesis was primed from the TCR beta constant segment, followed by two successive PCR amplification steps. The paper's processing steps were these. MIGEC was used to demultiplex reads and group reads by UMI, and MiTCR was used to assemble and quantify clonotypes. Only TCR cDNA sequences supported by at least two reads were kept to exclude erroneous sequences. The tcR package was used for downstream repertoire analysis, with clonotypes matched between fractions based on CDR3 nucleotide sequence plus V segment. Antigen specificity was annotated against VDJdb with VDJmatch, allowing one amino acid substitution in CDR3. TCRdb reprocessed the reads, so every CDR3 protein sequence counts as one entry and DNA is not shown. The V and J calls and clone size come from TCRdb's table, not from the authors' own analysis. The sample table includes 440,000 or so distinct CDR3 sequences. The ten largest clonotypes hold 7.3% of the sample.

As to this clonotype: Its antigen is unknown.

The receptor was isolated from a woman between 18 and 75 years old in good health. The sequence links TRBV6-1 to TRBJ1-6; TCRdb reports TRBD1, a call that lacks DNA to check it against. Sequencing was performed on blood T cells: a sorted CD56 or NKG2C T cell subset, CD4+ or CD8+ T cells, or bulk PBMC T cells (not recorded which). The CDR3 loop reads CASSEGQDNSPLHF.